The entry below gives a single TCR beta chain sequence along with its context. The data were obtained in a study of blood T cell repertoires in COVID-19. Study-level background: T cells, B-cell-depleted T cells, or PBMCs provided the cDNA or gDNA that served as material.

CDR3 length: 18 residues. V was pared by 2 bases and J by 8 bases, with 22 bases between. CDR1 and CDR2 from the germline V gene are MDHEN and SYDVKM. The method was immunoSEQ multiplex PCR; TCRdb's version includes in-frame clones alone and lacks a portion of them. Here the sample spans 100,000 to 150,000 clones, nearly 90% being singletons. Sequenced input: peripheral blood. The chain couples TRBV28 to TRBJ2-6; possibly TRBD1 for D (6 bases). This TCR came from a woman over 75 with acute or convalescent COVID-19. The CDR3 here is CASSLRGQFLGETNVLTF. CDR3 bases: TGTGCCAGCAGTTTACGAGGACAGTTTTTAGGTGAGACCAACGTCCTGACTTTC.